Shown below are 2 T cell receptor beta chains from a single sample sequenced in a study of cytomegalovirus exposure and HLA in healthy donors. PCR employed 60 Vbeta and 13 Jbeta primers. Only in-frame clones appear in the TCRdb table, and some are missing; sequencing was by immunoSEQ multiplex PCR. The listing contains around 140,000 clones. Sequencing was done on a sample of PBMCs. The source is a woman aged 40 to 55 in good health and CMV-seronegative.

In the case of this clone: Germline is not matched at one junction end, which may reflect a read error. The chain's CDR3 is CAGSVQGTQPYEQYF. The CDR3 nucleotides are TGTGCCGGCAGCGTCCAGGGAACCCAACCCTACGAGCAGTACTTC. The chain joins TRBV9 to TRBJ2-7, with D perhaps matching TRBD1 (5 bases). The CDR3 length is 15 residues. Germline V gene lookup returns CDR1 SGDLS and CDR2 YYNGEE.

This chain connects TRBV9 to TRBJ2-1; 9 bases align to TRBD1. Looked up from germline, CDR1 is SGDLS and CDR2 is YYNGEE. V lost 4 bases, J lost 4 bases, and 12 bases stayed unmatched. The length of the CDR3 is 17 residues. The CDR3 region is CASSITGQGIAYNEQFF. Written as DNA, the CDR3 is TGTGCCAGCAGCATCACGGGACAGGGCATTGCTTACAATGAGCAGTTCTTC. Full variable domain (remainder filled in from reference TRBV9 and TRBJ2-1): DSGVTQTPKHLITATGQRVTLRCSPRSGDLSVYWYQQSLDQGLQFLIQYYNGEERAKGNILERFSAQQFPDLHSELNLSSLELGDSALYFCASSITGQGIAYNEQFFGPGTRLTVL.